One sample yielded the 13 T cell receptor beta chains listed below, sequenced in a study of CD8 T cells in ankylosing spondylitis. TCRdb ran MiXCR on the 5' RACE reads and lists one entry per CDR3 protein. Of 290,000 or so distinct CDR3 sequences in the sample, around 20% are singletons; the top ten hold under 4%. Input material: blood, either unsorted or a sorted T cell fraction (not recorded which). These TCRs come from a female donor with ankylosing spondylitis or in good health (not recorded which).

This clonotype has more than one count but fewer than ten. The chain employs TRBV27 and TRBJ2-7; a weak D match, TRBD1 (6 bases). Trimming removed 5 bases at V and 2 bases at J, with 13 bases between. The CDR3 runs to 14 residues. Germline V gene sequence: CDR1 MNHEY, CDR2 SMNVEV (reference sequence). The CDR3 sequence is CASSPDRRTYEQYF. DNA for the CDR3: TGTGCCAGCAGTCCCGACAGGAGGACCTACGAGCAGTACTTC.

In its sample, this clonotype was seen a few times. The V gene is TRBV12-3 or TRBV12-4, the J gene TRBJ1-3; D unclear. There are 12 residues in the CDR3. Trimming cost V 4 bases and J 5 bases, with 6 bases left between them. The DNA for the CDR3 is TGTGCCAGCAGTTACGGTCGAAACACCATATATTTT. Its translation is CASSYGRNTIYF.

The sample holds a few counts of this clonotype. The chain carries TRBV20-1 and TRBJ1-6; a possible D gene is TRBD1 (5 bases). The ends were cut back, 3 bases at V and 10 bases at J, with 13 bases in the middle. The CDR3 runs 13 residues. Germline CDR1 is DFQATT and CDR2 is SNEGSKA (reference sequence). The CDR3 DNA sequence: TGCAGTGCTAGTTCGGGGGTTGGGTCACCCCTCCACTTT. Protein product: CSASSGVGSPLHF.

The chain combines TRBV7-9 with TRBJ1-1; perhaps TRBD1 as D (6 bases). The germline gives CDR1 SEHNR, CDR2 FQNEAQ (reference sequence). Trimming shortened V by 7 bases and J by 3 bases, and 18 bases separated the two germline ends. The CDR3 sequence is 15 residues long. CDR3 DNA sequence: TGTGCCAGCATTCAGGGGCAAAGGGCGGACACTGAAGCTTTCTTT. Protein sequence: CASIQGQRADTEAFF.

This clonotype has a handful of counts. V usage is TRBV20-1 and J usage is TRBJ2-3; 9 positions match TRBD2. CDR3 length: 16 residues. Germline V gene sequence: CDR1 DFQATT, CDR2 SNEGSKA (reference sequence). Unmatched junction bases numbered 16, after V lost 6 bases and J lost 6 bases. CDR3 nucleotide sequence: TGCAGTGCCCCCGGGGGAGCGGGAGGTGTAGGGGATACGCAGTATTTT. It yields the protein CSAPGGAGGVGDTQYF.

The chain has TRBV6-2 or TRBV6-3 and TRBJ2-7; 7 bases are a match to TRBD1. This CDR3 is 12 amino acids long. V shed 10 bases, J shed 2 bases, and the junction held 5 bases outside the gene matches. Germline V gene data show CDR1 as MNHEY and CDR2 as SVGEGT. The CDR3 is CATMDRPYEQYF. Here the CDR3 DNA reads TGTGCCACCATGGACAGGCCCTACGAGCAGTACTTC.

In its sample, this clonotype was seen a few times. The chain carries TRBV7-6 and TRBJ1-4, with a tentative D call TRBD1 (5 bases). Deletions cut 4 bases from V and 8 bases from J, with 17 bases between. The CDR3 covers 15 residues. CDR1 is SGHVS, CDR2 FNYEAQ, per germline. In DNA form, the CDR3 reads TGTGCCAGCAGCTCATTATTTCGGGGGGAGGAAAAACTGTTTTTT. It codes for CASSSLFRGEEKLFF.

This chain connects TRBV7-7 to TRBJ2-5, with no clear D. Per the germline V gene, CDR1 is SSHAT and CDR2 is FNYEAQ (reference sequence). V dropped 5 bases and J dropped 3 bases, with 13 bases sitting between them. This CDR3 is built from 14 residues. The CDR3 is CASSPMGQEETQYF. In DNA, the CDR3 is TGTGCCAGCAGCCCAATGGGCCAAGAAGAGACCCAGTACTTC.

This chain links TRBV19 with TRBJ2-7; tentatively, D is TRBD2 (6 bases). V lost 7 bases to trimming and J lost 0 bases, with 16 bases between them. The germline V gene has CDR1 LNHDA and CDR2 SQIVND (reference sequence). This CDR3 has 15 amino acids. CDR3 region: CASTNRDSGSYEQYF. CDR3 DNA: TGTGCCAGTACCAACCGGGACTCGGGCTCCTACGAGCAGTACTTC.

The sample holds many counts of this clonotype. In DNA, the CDR3 is TGTGCCAGCAGCTTATGGTTGAGGGACACAGATACGCAGTATTTT. Protein sequence: CASSLWLRDTDTQYF. V gene TRBV7-2 combines with J gene TRBJ2-3, with a weak D call TRBD2 (5 bases). The CDR3 runs to 15 residues. CDR1 SGHTA and CDR2 FQGNSA come from the germline V gene. V dropped 2 bases and J dropped 2 bases, with 11 bases sitting between them.

The V gene is TRBV29-1, the J gene TRBJ2-7; tentatively, D is TRBD1 (5 bases). The ends were cut back, 6 bases at V and 3 bases at J, with 12 bases in the middle. Germline V gene lookup returns CDR1 SQVTM and CDR2 ANQGSEA. The CDR3 consists of 12 residues. CDR3 sequence reads: CSVLRDSYEQYF. The CDR3 DNA reads as TGCAGCGTGCTACGTGACAGCTACGAGCAGTACTTC.

This rearrangement joins TRBV20-1 to TRBJ2-7, with 7 bases lining up with TRBD1. Germline trimming cut 5 bases from V and 3 bases from J; bases unmatched to any gene: 7. Per the germline V gene, CDR1 is DFQATT and CDR2 is SNEGSKA (reference sequence). The CDR3 consists of 13 residues. The CDR3 nucleotides are TGCAGTGCTGGGGGACAGCGATTCTACGAGCAGTACTTC. This encodes CSAGGQRFYEQYF.

The chain combines TRBV5-1 with TRBJ2-3, with unresolved D. V lost 0 bases and J 0 bases, leaving 11 bases between the germline ends. The CDR3 extends over 16 amino acids. The germline CDR1 and CDR2 sequences are SGHRS and YFSETQ. CDR3 sequence reads: CASSLAGSSSTDTQYF. The DNA for the CDR3 is TGCGCCAGCAGCTTGGCCGGGTCTTCTAGCACAGATACGCAGTATTTT.